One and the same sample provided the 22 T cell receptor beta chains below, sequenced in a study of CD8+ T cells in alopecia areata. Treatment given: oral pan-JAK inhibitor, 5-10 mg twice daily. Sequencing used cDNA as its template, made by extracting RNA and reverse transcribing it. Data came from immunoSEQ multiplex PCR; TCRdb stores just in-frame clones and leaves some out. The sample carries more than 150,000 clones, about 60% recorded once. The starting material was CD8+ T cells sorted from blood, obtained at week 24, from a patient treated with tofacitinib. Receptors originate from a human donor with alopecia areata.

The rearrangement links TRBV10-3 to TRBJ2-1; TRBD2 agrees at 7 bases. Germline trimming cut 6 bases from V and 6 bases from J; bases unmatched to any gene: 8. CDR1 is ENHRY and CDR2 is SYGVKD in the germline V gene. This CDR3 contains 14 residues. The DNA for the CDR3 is TGTGCCATCAGCCCAATCGGGGGGAGCAATGAGCAGTTCTTC. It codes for CAISPIGGSNEQFF.

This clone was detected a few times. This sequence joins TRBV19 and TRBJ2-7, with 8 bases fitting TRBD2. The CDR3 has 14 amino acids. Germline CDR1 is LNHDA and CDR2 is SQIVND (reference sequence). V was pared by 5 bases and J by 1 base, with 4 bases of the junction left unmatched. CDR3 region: CASSAASGSYEQYF. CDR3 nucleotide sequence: TGTGCCAGTAGTGCGGCTAGCGGGTCCTACGAGCAGTACTTC.

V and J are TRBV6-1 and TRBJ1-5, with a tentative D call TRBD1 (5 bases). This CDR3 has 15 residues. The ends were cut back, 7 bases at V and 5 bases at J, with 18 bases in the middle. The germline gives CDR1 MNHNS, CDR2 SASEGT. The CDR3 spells CASTLLVRDHQPQHF. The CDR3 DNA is TGTGCCAGCACCCTATTGGTTAGGGACCATCAGCCCCAGCATTTT.

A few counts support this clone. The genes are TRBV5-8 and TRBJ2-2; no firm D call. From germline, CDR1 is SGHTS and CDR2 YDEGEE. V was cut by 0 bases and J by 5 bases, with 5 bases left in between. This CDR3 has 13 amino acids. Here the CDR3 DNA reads TGTGCCAGCAGCTTGGGAGTTACCGGGGAGCTGTTTTTT. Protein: CASSLGVTGELFF.

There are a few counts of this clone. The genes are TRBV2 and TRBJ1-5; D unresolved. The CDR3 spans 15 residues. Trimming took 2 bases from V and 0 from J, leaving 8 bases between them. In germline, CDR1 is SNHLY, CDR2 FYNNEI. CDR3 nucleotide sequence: TGTGCCAGCAGTGAATCGAGGAGTAGCAATCAGCCCCAGCATTTT. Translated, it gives CASSESRSSNQPQHF.

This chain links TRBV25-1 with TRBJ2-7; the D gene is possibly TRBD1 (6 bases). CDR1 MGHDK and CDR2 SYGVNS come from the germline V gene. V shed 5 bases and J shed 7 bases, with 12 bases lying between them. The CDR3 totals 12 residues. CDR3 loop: CASSTYREEQYF. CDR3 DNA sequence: TGTGCCAGCAGTACTTACAGGGAGGAGCAGTACTTC.

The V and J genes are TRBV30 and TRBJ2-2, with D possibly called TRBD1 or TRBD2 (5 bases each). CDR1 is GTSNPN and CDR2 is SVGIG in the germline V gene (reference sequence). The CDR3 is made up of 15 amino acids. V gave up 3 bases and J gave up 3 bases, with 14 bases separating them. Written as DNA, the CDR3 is TGTGCCTGGAGAAAGACAGAGAGGGACACCGGGGAGCTGTTTTTT. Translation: CAWRKTERDTGELFF.

CDR3 in DNA: TGCAGTGCTCCTCTGTTGGGTCCGGCTTTCTTT. Translating it yields CSAPLLGPAFF. The chain combines TRBV20-1 with TRBJ1-1, with no clear D. Deletions cut 5 bases from V and 11 bases from J, with 15 bases between. The length of the CDR3 is 11 residues. Germline V gene sequence: CDR1 DFQATT, CDR2 SNEGSKA (reference sequence).

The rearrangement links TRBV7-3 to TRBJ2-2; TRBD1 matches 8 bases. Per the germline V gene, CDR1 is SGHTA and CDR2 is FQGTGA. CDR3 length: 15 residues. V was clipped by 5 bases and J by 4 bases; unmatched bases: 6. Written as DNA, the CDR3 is TGTGCCAGCAGCCGGACAGGGATGGGCACCGGGGAGCTGTTTTTT. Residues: CASSRTGMGTGELFF.

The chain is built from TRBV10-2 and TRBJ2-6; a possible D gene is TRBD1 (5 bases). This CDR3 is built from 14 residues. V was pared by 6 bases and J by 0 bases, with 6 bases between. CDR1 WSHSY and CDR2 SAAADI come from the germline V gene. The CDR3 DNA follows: TGCGCCAGCAGAGACAGCTCTGGGGCCAACGTCCTGACTTTC. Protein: CASRDSSGANVLTF.

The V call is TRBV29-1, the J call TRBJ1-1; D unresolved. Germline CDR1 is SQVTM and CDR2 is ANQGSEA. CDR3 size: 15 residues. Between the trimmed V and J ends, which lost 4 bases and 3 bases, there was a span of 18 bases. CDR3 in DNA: TGCAGCGTTGGCCAGGTCTTCGGGTACGACACTGAAGCTTTCTTT. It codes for CSVGQVFGYDTEAFF.

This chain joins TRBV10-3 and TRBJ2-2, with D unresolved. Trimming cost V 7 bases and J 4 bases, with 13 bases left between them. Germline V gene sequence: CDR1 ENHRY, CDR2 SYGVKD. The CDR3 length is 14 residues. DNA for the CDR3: TGTGCCATCACGGAGCGAACGAGCACCGGGGAGCTGTTTTTT. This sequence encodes CAITERTSTGELFF.

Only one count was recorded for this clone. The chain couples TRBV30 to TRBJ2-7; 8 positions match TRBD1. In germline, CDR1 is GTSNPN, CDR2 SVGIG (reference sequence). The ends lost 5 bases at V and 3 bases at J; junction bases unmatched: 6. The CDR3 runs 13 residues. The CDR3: CAWGLDRGYEQYF. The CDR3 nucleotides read TGTGCCTGGGGGCTAGACAGGGGCTACGAGCAGTACTTC.

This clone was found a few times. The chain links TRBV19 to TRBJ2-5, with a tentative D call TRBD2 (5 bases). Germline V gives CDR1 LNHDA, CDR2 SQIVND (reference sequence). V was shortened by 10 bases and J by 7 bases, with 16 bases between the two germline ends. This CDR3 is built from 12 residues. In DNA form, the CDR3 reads TGTGCCACGGAGGAAATGTCGGGGACCCAGTACTTC. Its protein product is CATEEMSGTQYF.

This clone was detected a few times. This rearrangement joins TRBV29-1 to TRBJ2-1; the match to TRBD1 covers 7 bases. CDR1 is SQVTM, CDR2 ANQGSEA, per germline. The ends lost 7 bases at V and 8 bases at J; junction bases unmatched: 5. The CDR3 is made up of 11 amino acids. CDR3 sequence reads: CSGQGTDEQFF. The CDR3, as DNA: TGCAGCGGACAGGGAACCGATGAGCAGTTCTTC.

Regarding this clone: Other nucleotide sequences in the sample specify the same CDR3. CDR3: CASSYHGTDTQYF. The CDR3 DNA follows: TGTGCCAGCAGTTACCACGGCACAGATACGCAGTATTTT. The chain recombines TRBV6-5 with TRBJ2-3, with no clear D. The germline V gene encodes CDR1 MNHEY and CDR2 SVGAGI. The V end lost 2 bases, the J end lost 1 base, and 4 bases lay between the germline ends. This CDR3 contains 13 residues.

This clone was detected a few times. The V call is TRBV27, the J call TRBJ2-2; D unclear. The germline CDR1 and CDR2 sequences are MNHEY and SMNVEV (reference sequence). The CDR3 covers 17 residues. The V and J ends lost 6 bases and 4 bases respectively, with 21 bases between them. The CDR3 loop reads CASRPPRRRLGTGELFF. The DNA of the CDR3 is TGTGCCAGCAGACCCCCGAGGAGACGCCTGGGCACCGGGGAGCTGTTTTTT.

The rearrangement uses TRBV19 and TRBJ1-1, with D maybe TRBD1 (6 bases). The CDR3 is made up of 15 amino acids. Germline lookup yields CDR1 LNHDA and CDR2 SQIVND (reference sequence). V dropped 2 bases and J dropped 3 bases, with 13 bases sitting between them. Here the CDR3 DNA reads TGTGCCAGTAGTATACGAGCAGGGGAGGACACTGAAGCTTTCTTT. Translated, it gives CASSIRAGEDTEAFF. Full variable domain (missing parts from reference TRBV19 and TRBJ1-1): DGGITQSPKYLFRKEGQNVTLSCEQNLNHDAMYWYRQDPGQGLRLIYYSQIVNDFQKGDIAEGYSVSREKKESFPLTVTSAQKNPTAFYLCASSIRAGEDTEAFFGQGTRLTVV.

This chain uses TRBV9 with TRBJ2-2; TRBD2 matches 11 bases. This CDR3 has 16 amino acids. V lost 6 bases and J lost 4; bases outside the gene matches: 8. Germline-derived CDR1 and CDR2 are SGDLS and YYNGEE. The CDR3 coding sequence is TGTGCCAGCACCAATAGCGGGGGGGCCCGCACCGGGGAGCTGTTTTTT. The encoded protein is CASTNSGGARTGELFF.

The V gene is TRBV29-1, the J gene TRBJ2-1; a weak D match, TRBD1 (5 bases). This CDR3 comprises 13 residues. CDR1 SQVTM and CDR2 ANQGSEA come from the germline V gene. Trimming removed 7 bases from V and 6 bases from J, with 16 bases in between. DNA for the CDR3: TGCAGCGCCGGAGACAGCCTAAGCAATGAGCAGTTCTTC. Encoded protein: CSAGDSLSNEQFF.

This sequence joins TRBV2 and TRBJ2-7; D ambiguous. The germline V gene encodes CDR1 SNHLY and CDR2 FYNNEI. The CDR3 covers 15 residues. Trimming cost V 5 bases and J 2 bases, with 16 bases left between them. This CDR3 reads CASSLVENKAYEQYF. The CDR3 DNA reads TGTGCCAGCAGTCTTGTAGAAAACAAGGCCTACGAGCAGTACTTC.

CDR3 DNA sequence: TGTGCCAGCAGCTTGAAGCGGGCGGCATCCTACAATGAGCAGTTCTTC. As protein: CASSLKRAASYNEQFF. The chain is built from TRBV5-6 and TRBJ2-1; a possible D gene is TRBD2 (6 bases). Germline CDR1 is SGHDT and CDR2 is YYEEEE. V lost 1 base to trimming and J lost 1 base, with 12 bases between them. This CDR3 has 16 residues.